The rows below give T cell receptor beta chains drawn from one sample of a study of CXCR3-negative and CXCR3-positive naive CD8 T cells. TCRdb reprocessed the 5' RACE reads and keeps a single row for each CDR3 protein, giving no DNA. This repertoire includes approximately 45,000 distinct CDR3 sequences. The source material was memory CD8+ T cells from blood. These TCRs come from a human donor in good health. Some clones in this sample may be carry-over from other donors' samples. Both conserved end residues are part of each CDR3.

V gene,J gene,CDR3 protein
TRBV27,TRBJ2-7,CASASEYAYGQYF
TRBV4-1,TRBJ2-7,CASSHPGTYEQYF
TRBV29-1,TRBJ2-3,CSVENLKGAVRTDTQYF
TRBV3-1,TRBJ2-1,CASSRGLENEQFF
TRBV2,TRBJ2-4,CASKSPKNIQYF
TRBV10-2,TRBJ1-2,CASSIGGSNYGYTF
TRBV7-9,TRBJ2-3,CASSSTASTDTQYF
TRBV12-3/TRBV12-4,TRBJ1-3,CASFGSSGNTIYF
TRBV6-2/TRBV6-3,TRBJ1-1,CASSYSGGGTEAFF
TRBV2,TRBJ2-2,CASFKGLTGELFF
TRBV5-1,TRBJ2-4,CASSFGAGGPWDIQYF
TRBV14,TRBJ2-1,CASSPGTRANEQFF
TRBV29-1,TRBJ1-1,CSAQPRNTEAFF